The text below deals with one T cell receptor beta chain. In the source study's methods: Reference gene primer amplification yielded estimated nucleated cell counts. Clones were read by immunoSEQ multiplex PCR, and TCRdb kept only the in-frame ones, dropping some. V, J and clone size are taken as reported in that table, and D and trimming were inferred from the DNA itself. The data contain roughly 100,000 clones, more than 85% of them singletons. The record originates from a study of blood T cell repertoires in COVID-19. Study as a whole: Samples came from the United States, Italy and Spain, spanning acute and convalescent COVID-19. T cells, B-cell-depleted T cells, or PBMCs supplied cDNA or gDNA.

The sample consisted of peripheral blood. The origin of this receptor is a man between 18 and 29 years old with acute or convalescent COVID-19.

This chain's CDR3 is CASSLDRSNQPQHF. As DNA, the CDR3 is TGTGCCAGCAGTTTAGACAGGAGCAATCAGCCCCAGCATTTT. This chain joins TRBV6-6 and TRBJ1-5; perhaps TRBD1 as D (6 bases). V dropped 4 bases and J dropped 1 base, with 8 bases sitting between them. The CDR3 spans 14 residues. Germline lookup yields CDR1 MNHNY and CDR2 SVGAGI (reference sequence).